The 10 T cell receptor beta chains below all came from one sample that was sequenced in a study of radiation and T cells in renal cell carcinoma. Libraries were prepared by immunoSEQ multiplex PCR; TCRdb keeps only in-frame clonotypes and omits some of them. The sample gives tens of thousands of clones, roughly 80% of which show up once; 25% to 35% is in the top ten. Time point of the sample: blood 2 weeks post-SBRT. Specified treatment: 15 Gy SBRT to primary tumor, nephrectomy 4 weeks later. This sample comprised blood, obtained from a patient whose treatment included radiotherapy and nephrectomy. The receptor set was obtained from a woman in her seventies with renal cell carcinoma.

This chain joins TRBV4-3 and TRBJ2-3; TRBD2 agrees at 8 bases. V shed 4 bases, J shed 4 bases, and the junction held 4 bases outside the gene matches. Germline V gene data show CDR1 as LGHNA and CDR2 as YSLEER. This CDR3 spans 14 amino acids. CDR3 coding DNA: TGCGCCAGCAGCCTGAGACTAGCGTCAGATACGCAGTATTTT. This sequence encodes CASSLRLASDTQYF.

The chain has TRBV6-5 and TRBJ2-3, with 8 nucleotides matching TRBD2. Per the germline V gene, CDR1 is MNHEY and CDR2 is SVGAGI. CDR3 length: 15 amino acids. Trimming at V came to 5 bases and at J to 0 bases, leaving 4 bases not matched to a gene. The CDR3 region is CASSPLAGSTDTQYF. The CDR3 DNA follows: TGTGCCAGCAGTCCCCTAGCGGGCAGCACAGATACGCAGTATTTT.

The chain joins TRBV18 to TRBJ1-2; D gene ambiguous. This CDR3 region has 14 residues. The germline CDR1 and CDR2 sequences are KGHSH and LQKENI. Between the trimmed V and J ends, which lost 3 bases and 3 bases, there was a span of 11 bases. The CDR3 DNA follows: TGTGCCAGCTCACCCCCTGGCGGACACTATGGCTACACCTTC. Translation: CASSPPGGHYGYTF.

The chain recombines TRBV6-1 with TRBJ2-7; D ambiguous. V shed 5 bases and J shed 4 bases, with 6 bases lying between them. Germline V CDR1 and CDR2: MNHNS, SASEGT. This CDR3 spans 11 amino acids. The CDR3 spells CASSPRYEQYF. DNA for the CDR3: TGTGCCAGCAGTCCCCGGTACGAGCAGTACTTC.

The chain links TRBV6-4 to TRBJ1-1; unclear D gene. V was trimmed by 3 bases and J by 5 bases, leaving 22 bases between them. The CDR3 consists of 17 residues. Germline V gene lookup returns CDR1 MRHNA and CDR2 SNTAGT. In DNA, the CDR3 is TGTGCCAGCAGTGAGGCGGGGAAAACCCGAGGGAAAACTGAAGCTTTCTTT. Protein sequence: CASSEAGKTRGKTEAFF.

The CDR3 loop reads CASSPGTSGRANNEQFF. The CDR3, as DNA: TGTGCCAGCTCACCAGGGACTAGCGGGAGGGCGAACAATGAGCAGTTCTTC. The chain recombines TRBV18 with TRBJ2-1, with 16 bases lining up with TRBD2. Germline lookup yields CDR1 KGHSH and CDR2 LQKENI. CDR3 length: 17 residues. The trim removed 2 bases at V and 5 bases at J, leaving 3 bases unmatched.

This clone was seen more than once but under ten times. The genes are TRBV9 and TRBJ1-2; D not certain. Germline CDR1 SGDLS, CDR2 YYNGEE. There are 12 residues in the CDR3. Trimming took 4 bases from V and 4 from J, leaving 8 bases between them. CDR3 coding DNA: TGTGCCAGCAGCCTCTCATCCTATGGCTACACCTTC. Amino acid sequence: CASSLSSYGYTF.

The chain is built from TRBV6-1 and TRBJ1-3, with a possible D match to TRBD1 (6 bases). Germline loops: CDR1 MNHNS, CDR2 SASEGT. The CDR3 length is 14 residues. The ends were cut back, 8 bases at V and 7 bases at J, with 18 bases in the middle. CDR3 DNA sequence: TGTGCCAGCCTGCAGGGGCGAATGGGGAACACCATATATTTT. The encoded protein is CASLQGRMGNTIYF.

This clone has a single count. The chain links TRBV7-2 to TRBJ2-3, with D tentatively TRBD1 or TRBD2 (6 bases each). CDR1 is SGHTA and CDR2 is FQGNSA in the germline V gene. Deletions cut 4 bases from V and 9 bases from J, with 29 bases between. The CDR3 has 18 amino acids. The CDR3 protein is CASSSHLFRGPLQGTQYF. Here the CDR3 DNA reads TGTGCCAGCAGCTCCCATCTTTTCCGGGGGCCGCTGCAGGGGACGCAGTATTTT.

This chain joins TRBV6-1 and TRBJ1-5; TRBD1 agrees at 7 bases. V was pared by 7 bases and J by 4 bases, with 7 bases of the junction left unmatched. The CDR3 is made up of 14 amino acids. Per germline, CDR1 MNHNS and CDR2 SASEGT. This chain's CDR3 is CASTGQVANQPQHF. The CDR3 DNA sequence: TGTGCCAGCACCGGACAGGTGGCTAATCAGCCCCAGCATTTT.